Listed below are T cell receptor beta chains from one sample, sequenced in a study of blood T cell repertoires in COVID-19. Method: immunoSEQ multiplex PCR; TCRdb's copy keeps in-frame clones and lacks some. The sample contains approximately 130,000 clones, about 86% of which appear only once. The source material was peripheral blood. The receptors here all came from a woman aged 55 to 70 with active or convalescent COVID-19. The CDR3 runs from the conserved cysteine through the conserved F or W. Each record gives: J gene, V gene, clone size, CDR3 protein. The size of a clone is reported for some rows only, either as once, few or many, or as a class for expanded clones.

TRBJ1-1 | TRBV9 | . | CASSVGVAGPEAFF
TRBJ2-1 | TRBV10-3 | . | CAIGRGGSYNEQFF
TRBJ2-7 | TRBV7-9 | once | CASTKGGQQYEQYF
TRBJ2-1 | TRBV9 | few | CASSPRQSSYNEQFF
TRBJ2-7 | TRBV7-6 | few | CASSLTSGSYEQYF
TRBJ1-2 | TRBV27 | . | CASSLRAGQGVIYGYTF
TRBJ1-2 | TRBV11-3 | many | CASSSDRGYGYTF
TRBJ2-7 | TRBV15 | . | CATSRKREALNEQYF
TRBJ2-5 | TRBV2 | many | CASSLILAGETQYF
TRBJ2-7 | TRBV29-1 | . | CSVAFSGSSSYEQYF
TRBJ2-1 | TRBV4-3 | . | CASSHLAGGPFNEQFF
TRBJ1-1 | TRBV2 | once | CASGGPQGWLNLNTEAFF
TRBJ2-1 | TRBV2 | . | CASSEIAPGAYNEQFF
TRBJ1-5 | TRBV19 | . | CASSISGDNQPQHF
TRBJ2-4 | TRBV18 | . | CASSPPWGGLAETSKNIQYF
TRBJ2-3 | TRBV18 | . | CASSRGQNTDTQYF
TRBJ1-2 | TRBV6-2/TRBV6-3 | . | CASSYSLYDRNGYTF
TRBJ2-1 | TRBV11-2 | . | CASSFPVGTGRTNERQFF
TRBJ1-1 | TRBV11-2 | . | CASSLDRIGTGATEAFF
TRBJ2-5 | TRBV4-2 | . | CASSQDRQPGTTPRETQYF
TRBJ2-2 | TRBV6-6 | . | CASTRRPGTQNTGELFF
TRBJ2-3 | TRBV4-3 | . | CASSQDISVFRTDTQYF
TRBJ1-3 | TRBV7-8 | once | CASSLAVTGNTIYF
TRBJ2-1 | TRBV7-9 | . | CASSPHSNEQFF
TRBJ2-1 | TRBV2 | . | CASSGYLAGLSYNEQFF
TRBJ2-7 | TRBV5-4 | . | CASSLAGTLNREQYF
TRBJ1-5 | TRBV18 | . | CASSPARGENQPQHF
TRBJ1-6 | TRBV6-5 | . | CASSSGLGRVSSPLHF
TRBJ1-1 | TRBV28 | once | CASRQGMGNTEAFF
TRBJ1-4 | TRBV14 | . | CASSLMSGHSNEKLFF
TRBJ2-1 | TRBV7-7 | . | CASSLGVHNEQFF
TRBJ2-3 | TRBV7-9 | . | CASSSVAGGPSTDTQYF
TRBJ2-6 | TRBV7-3 | once | CASSRAGSGANVLTF
TRBJ2-1 | TRBV4-1 | . | CASSQAPGSLSYNEQFF
TRBJ1-4 | TRBV29-1 | . | CSVGTTNEKLFF
TRBJ2-3 | TRBV5-1 | few | CASSREGLAGADTQYF
TRBJ2-7 | TRBV5-1 | few | CASSLDGQEYEQYF
TRBJ2-7 | TRBV18 | . | CASSPLDRGRDEQYF
TRBJ2-5 | TRBV4-1 | . | CASSRVGPRASAAETQYF
TRBJ1-2 | TRBV6-6 | . | CASSRLGGNYGYTF
TRBJ2-1 | TRBV5-5 | . | CASSLAFVANNEQFF
TRBJ1-1 | TRBV3-1/TRBV3-2 | . | CASSPSGRENTEAFF
TRBJ2-1 | TRBV7-7 | . | CASSPTTGTSLDEQFF
TRBJ2-6 | TRBV7-3 | . | CASSLLAGFGANVLTF
TRBJ1-5 | TRBV6-2/TRBV6-3 | . | CASSYLQGWGQPQHF
TRBJ2-5 | TRBV7-9 | few | CASSPPAGGPRAQETQYF
TRBJ2-2 | TRBV13 | once | CASSSTSGRTGELFF
TRBJ2-2 | TRBV7-2 | . | CASSLIRTADYGELFF
TRBJ2-2 | TRBV10-3 | . | CAITGQLNTGELFF
TRBJ2-7 | TRBV6-5 | . | CASSKDRGGYYEQYF
TRBJ2-3 | TRBV10-3 | . | CAIRHPLAVGNTDTQYF
TRBJ2-5 | TRBV2 | once | CASSESPGVQETQYF
TRBJ2-5 | TRBV19 | once | CASGGLAPQETQYF
TRBJ2-5 | TRBV11-2 | . | CASSPTPGTGVRETQYF
TRBJ1-3 | TRBV28 | . | CASRLTGNTIYF
TRBJ2-5 | TRBV9 | . | CASSVFGGAETQYF
TRBJ1-5 | TRBV6-5 | . | CASSIEGGRPQHF
TRBJ2-3 | TRBV7-6 | . | CASSPWARTGATDTQYF